This record looks at one T cell receptor (beta chain) sequence and its context. The J segment lost 4 bases and the V segment lost 4 bases, leaving 14 bases of the junction unmatched. This CDR3 region has 18 residues. Germline CDR1 is SGHNT and CDR2 is YENEEA. The data were obtained in a study of blood T cells in healthy people across ages. PCR was performed a second time for about 6 to 11 cycles using a sample-barcoded 5' primer and a J-beta primer mix. Individual samples furnished no less than 3 million CDR3-containing paired-end reads apiece. TCRdb re-analysed the 5' RACE reads in MiXCR, keeping a single row per CDR3 protein. The data hold about 1.5 million distinct CDR3 sequences, with 42% observed a single time.

The receptor was isolated from a young woman in good health. This chain uses TRBV11-3 with TRBJ2-1, with 9 bases lining up with TRBD2. Material: blood. CDR3 in DNA: TGTGCCAGCAGCTCGATGACGCGGGAGGGAGAAGTTTACAATGAGCAGTTCTTC. The encoded protein is CASSSMTREGEVYNEQFF.